This T cell receptor beta chain comes out of a study of T cells in tuberculosis. Overall study results and limits: Samples were chosen by availability of cryopreserved specimens. Smaller distances to GMM-specific TCRs suggested their expansion in active tuberculosis.

Sequencing used immunoSEQ multiplex PCR; TCRdb keeps in-frame clones, though not all of them. The repertoire holds around 30,000 clones, with 80% to 95% as singletons. Time point meaning: new active TB diagnosis, blood taken before or within 7 days of starting treatment. HIV-seronegative South African adults aged 18 years or older had newly diagnosed active tuberculosis. As for this clone: What it recognizes is unknown.

The receptor's source is an adult with tuberculosis. Sequencing used PBMCs, obtained at tuberculosis diagnosis.

The CDR3 nucleotides are TGCGCCAGCAGCCTTGTCCTAGCGTCGAACACCGGGGAGCTGTTTTTT. Amino acids: CASSLVLASNTGELFF. The gene calls are TRBV4-1 and TRBJ2-2; TRBD2 might be the D (6 bases). The CDR3 has 16 amino acids. Germline CDR1 reads MGHRA; CDR2 reads YSYEKL. V lost 4 bases and J 0 bases, leaving 12 bases between the germline ends.